Sequencing of this TCR beta chain was carried out in a study of blood T cell repertoires in COVID-19. This CDR3 has 15 amino acids. V was clipped by 6 bases and J by 6 bases; unmatched bases: 7. Per germline, CDR1 MNHEY and CDR2 SVGEGT. TCRdb's copy holds only in-frame clones and misses some; the assay was immunoSEQ multiplex PCR. The sample yields some 230,000 clones, approximately 82% seen once. Which cohort a participant joined came from the clinical history participants gave. Recovered participants had two consecutive negative NP/OP PCR tests, healthcare professional clearance, or symptom resolution.

Source material: PBMCs or T cells enriched from blood (not recorded which). The V gene is TRBV6-2 or TRBV6-3, the J gene TRBJ1-5, with TRBD1 identical over 11 bases. The receptor comes from a middle-aged man who had recovered from COVID-19. CDR3 DNA sequence: TGTGCCAGCAGCCTGGACAGGGGGCACGGTCAGCCCCAGCATTTT. Translated, it gives CASSLDRGHGQPQHF.